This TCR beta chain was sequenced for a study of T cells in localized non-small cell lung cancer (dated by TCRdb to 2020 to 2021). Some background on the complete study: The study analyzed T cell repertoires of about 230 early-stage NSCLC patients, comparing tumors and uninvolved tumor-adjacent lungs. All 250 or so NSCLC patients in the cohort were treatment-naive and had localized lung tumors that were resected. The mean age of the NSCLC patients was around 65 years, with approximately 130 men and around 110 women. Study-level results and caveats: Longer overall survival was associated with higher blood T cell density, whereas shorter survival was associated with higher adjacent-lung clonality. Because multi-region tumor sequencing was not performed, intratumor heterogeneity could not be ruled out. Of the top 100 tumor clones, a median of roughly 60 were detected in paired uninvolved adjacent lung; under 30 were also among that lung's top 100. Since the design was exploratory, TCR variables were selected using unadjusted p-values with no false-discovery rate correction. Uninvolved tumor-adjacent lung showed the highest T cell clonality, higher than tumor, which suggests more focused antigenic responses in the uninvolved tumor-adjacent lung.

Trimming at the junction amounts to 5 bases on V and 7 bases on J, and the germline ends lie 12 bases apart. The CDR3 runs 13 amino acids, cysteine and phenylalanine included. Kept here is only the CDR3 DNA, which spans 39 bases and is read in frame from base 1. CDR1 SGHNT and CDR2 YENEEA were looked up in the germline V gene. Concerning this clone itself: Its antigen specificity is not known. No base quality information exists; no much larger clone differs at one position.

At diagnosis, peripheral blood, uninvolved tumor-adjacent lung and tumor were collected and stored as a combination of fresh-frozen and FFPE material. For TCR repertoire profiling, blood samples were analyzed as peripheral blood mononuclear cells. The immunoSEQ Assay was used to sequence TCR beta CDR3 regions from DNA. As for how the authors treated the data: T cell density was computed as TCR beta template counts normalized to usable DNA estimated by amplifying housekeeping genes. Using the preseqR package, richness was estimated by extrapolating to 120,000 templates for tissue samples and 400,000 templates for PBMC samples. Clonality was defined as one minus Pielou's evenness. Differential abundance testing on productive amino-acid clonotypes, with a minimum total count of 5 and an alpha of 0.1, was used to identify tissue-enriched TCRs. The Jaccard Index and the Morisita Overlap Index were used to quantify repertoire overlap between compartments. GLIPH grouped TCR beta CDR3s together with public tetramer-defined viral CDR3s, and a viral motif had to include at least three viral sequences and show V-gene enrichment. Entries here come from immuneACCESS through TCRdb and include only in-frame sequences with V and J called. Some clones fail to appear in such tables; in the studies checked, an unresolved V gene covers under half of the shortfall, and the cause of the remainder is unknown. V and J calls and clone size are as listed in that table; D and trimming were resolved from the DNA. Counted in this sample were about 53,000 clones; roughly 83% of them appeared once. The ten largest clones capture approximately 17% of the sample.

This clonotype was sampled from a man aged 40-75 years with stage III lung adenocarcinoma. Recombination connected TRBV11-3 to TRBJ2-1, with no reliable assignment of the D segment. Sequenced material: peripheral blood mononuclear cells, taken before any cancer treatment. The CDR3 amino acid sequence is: CASSPRRLNEQFF. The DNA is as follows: TGTGCCAGCAGCCCCCGAAGGTTAAATGAGCAGTTCTTC.